The rows below give T cell receptor beta chains drawn from one sample of a study of post-analysis software for immune sequencing data. From the PCR reads, TCRdb called clonotypes with MiXCR, one entry per CDR3 protein. The sample lists 350,000 to 450,000 distinct CDR3 sequences; approximately 38% were seen once. The material sequenced was blood. These TCRs come from a girl aged 10 to 17 with multiple sclerosis. The CDR3 runs from the conserved cysteine through the conserved F or W.

TRBV6-2/TRBV6-3	12	TRBJ2-3	CASLGPTDTQYF
TRBV6-2/TRBV6-3	16	TRBJ1-5	CASSYWGRRYNQPQHF
TRBV6-2/TRBV6-3	19	TRBJ2-4	CASSPPRGLAGVAKNIQYF
TRBV20-1	20	TRBJ2-3	CSANPGTSGETVIFTDTQYF
TRBV12-3/TRBV12-4	14	TRBJ1-2	CASSPGTSNYGYTF
TRBV6-5	15	TRBJ1-2	CASSYDPQGLLGYTF
TRBV6-5	14	TRBJ2-3	CASSLTGSTDTQYF
TRBV12-3/TRBV12-4	14	TRBJ1-4	CASSFDRGIEKLFF
TRBV7-9	11	NA	CASSLGETQFF
TRBV9	15	TRBJ1-5	CASSVGDSGNQPQHF
TRBV7-3	13	TRBJ2-4	CAYEASSGNIQYF
TRBV4-1	18	TRBJ2-3	CASSQLVDKTSLSDTQYF
TRBV7-9	15	TRBJ2-7	CASTLAGGGTYEQYF
TRBV7-2	15	TRBJ2-5	CASSLVAMGVETQYF
TRBV4-3	14	TRBJ2-3	CASSQDSETDTQYF
TRBV5-1	15	TRBJ1-2	CASAQADPFGWGYTF
TRBV20-1	15	TRBJ2-7	CSALHGAGRTYEQYF
TRBV29-1	13	TRBJ1-2	CSVEEYREMGYTF
TRBV29-1	14	TRBJ2-1	CSVEEIFTGGETFF
TRBV6-5	11	TRBJ1-2	CASRTRWGYTF
TRBV10-2	13	TRBJ2-7	CASSPGQPYEQYF
TRBV14	16	TRBJ2-4	CASSQALTGPKNIQYF
TRBV10-3	11	TRBJ2-1	CAISLNNEQFF
TRBV12-3/TRBV12-4	16	TRBJ1-2	CVSSPRKNRIDYGYTF
TRBV29-1	15	TRBJ2-1	CSVLRSGQEDNEQFF
TRBV7-9	15	TRBJ2-5	CASSSTSGGGETQYF
TRBV30	12	TRBJ2-7	CAWSGQPYEQYF
TRBV7-9	15	TRBJ1-1	CASSPTDSKYTEAFF
TRBV4-1	18	NA	CASSQGMGLAGDQGTQYF
TRBV7-8	14	TRBJ1-2	CASSFSGDGYGYTF
TRBV12-5	17	TRBJ1-3	CASGLDPLSRSGNTIYF
TRBV12-3/TRBV12-4	12	TRBJ2-1	CASSPWEDEQFF
TRBV11-2	18	TRBJ1-1	CASSSYRVTGGEDTEAFF
TRBV6-1	14	TRBJ2-7	CASSEWRGAYEQYF
TRBV7-8	14	TRBJ2-5	CASSPGRTQETQYF
TRBV2	15	TRBJ2-5	CASSDGPGQGETQYF
TRBV5-1	16	TRBJ2-6	CASSLKRPSGTNVLTF
TRBV25-1	15	TRBJ1-3	CASSESVVGGNTIYF
TRBV5-1	14	TRBJ1-1	CASSARGDGTEAFF
TRBV6-6	12	TRBJ1-4	CASGQGVEKLFF
TRBV9	16	TRBJ2-3	CASSVEAYSSTDTQYF
TRBV15	15	TRBJ1-5	CATSRDRGGPQPQHF
TRBV27	16	TRBJ2-7	CASSLIASGEFYEQYF
TRBV5-1	13	TRBJ1-2	CASSFGTNYGCTF
TRBV20-1	15	TRBJ2-3	CSASGGPGGTDTQYF
TRBV18	18	TRBJ2-7	CASSPPVRGLNSGGEQYF